Shown below are 5 T cell receptor beta chains from a single sample sequenced in a study of T cell responses to AZD1222 COVID-19 vaccine. Data came from immunoSEQ multiplex PCR; TCRdb stores just in-frame clones and leaves some out. The data hold some 120,000 clones, with about 90% observed a single time. Sequencing used peripheral blood, obtained 28 days after the second AZD1222 dose. These TCRs come from an adult who received the AZD1222 COVID-19 vaccine.

This rearrangement joins TRBV5-5 to TRBJ2-5; TRBD2 might be the D (6 bases). Trimming shortened V by 0 bases and J by 3 bases, and 6 bases separated the two germline ends. The CDR3 is 13 residues long. Looked up from germline, CDR1 is SGHKS and CDR2 is YYEKEE (reference sequence). The CDR3 here is CASSLGGKETQYF. In nucleotides, the CDR3 is TGTGCCAGCAGCTTGGGCGGGAAAGAGACCCAGTACTTC.

The chain joins TRBV27 to TRBJ1-2, with 7 bases matching TRBD1. Germline values: CDR1 MNHEY, CDR2 SMNVEV (reference sequence). This CDR3 spans 15 amino acids. Trimming took 6 bases from V and 8 from J; bases not matched to a gene: 15. The CDR3 nucleotides read TGTGCCAGCAGCGCTACCCAGACAGGGTTGAGAGGCTACACCTTC. It specifies CASSATQTGLRGYTF.

The chain uses TRBV2 and TRBJ1-5, with D uncertain. The germline V gene has CDR1 SNHLY and CDR2 FYNNEI. The CDR3 extends over 15 amino acids. Trimming removed 7 bases from V and 4 bases from J, with 17 bases in between. The CDR3 is CASNGRVGGNQPQHF. Written as DNA, the CDR3 is TGTGCCAGCAATGGGCGGGTGGGTGGTAATCAGCCCCAGCATTTT.

The chain links TRBV27 to TRBJ2-2; no clear D. The ends were cut back, 5 bases at V and 6 bases at J, with 10 bases in the middle. This CDR3 has 13 residues. CDR1 and CDR2 from the germline V gene are MNHEY and SMNVEV (reference sequence). The CDR3 loop reads CASSQVTSGELFF. The CDR3 coding sequence is TGTGCCAGCAGTCAAGTAACTTCCGGGGAGCTGTTTTTT.

The chain has TRBV10-3 and TRBJ1-1; 8 nucleotides match TRBD1. Germline CDR1 and CDR2: ENHRY and SYGVKD. V lost 6 bases to trimming and J lost 1 base; unmatched junction nucleotides: 7. This CDR3 has 15 residues. CDR3 protein: CAIRPTGDQNTEAFF. CDR3 nucleotide sequence: TGTGCCATCAGGCCGACAGGGGATCAGAACACTGAAGCTTTCTTT.